Below are 3 T cell receptor beta chains sequenced from a single sample in a study of CD8+CD57+ T cells in acquired aplastic anemia. Genomic DNA templated the TCR beta VDJ and CDR3 profiling. TCRdb re-called the reads with MiXCR, one entry per CDR3 protein. The sample has 200,000 to 250,000 distinct CDR3 sequences, around 50% seen once. An expansion of CD8+CD57+ cells by flow cytometry had been shown in patients chosen for sequencing. Sequenced input: sorted CD4+, CD8+, or CD8+CD57+ T cells (not recorded which) from PBMCs. The receptor set was obtained from a human donor with aplastic anemia.

The rearrangement uses TRBV7-3 and TRBJ1-1; D possibly corresponds to TRBD1 (5 bases). The CDR3 is made up of 13 amino acids. Trimming took off 4 bases at V and 7 bases at J, with 13 bases between the two ends. CDR1 and CDR2 from the germline V gene are SGHTA and FQGTGA. The CDR3 reads CASSSRGVNEAFF. For the CDR3, the DNA is TGTGCCAGCAGCTCCAGAGGGGTTAATGAAGCTTTCTTT.

This clonotype was seen at least ten times. The V gene is TRBV20-1, the J gene TRBJ1-5, with a weak D call TRBD1 (6 bases). Germline CDR1 reads DFQATT; CDR2 reads SNEGSKA (reference sequence). The CDR3 is made up of 17 amino acids. Trimming stripped 0 bases from V and 2 bases from J, with 17 bases between. The CDR3 nucleotides read TGCAGTGCTAGAGATCCAAAGGGGGTGGGGGGCAATCAGCCCCAGCATTTT. Protein product: CSARDPKGVGGNQPQHF.

V usage is TRBV2 and J usage is TRBJ1-5; D is unclear. Germline CDR1 SNHLY, CDR2 FYNNEI. This CDR3 has 15 residues. Trimming pared 6 bases from V and 4 bases from J, leaving 16 bases between. The CDR3 DNA is TGTGCCAGCAGGGCCACAAGTAACCCAAATCAGCCCCAGCATTTT. Translating it yields CASRATSNPNQPQHF.